These T cell receptor beta chains were read from a single sample in a study of shared clonotypes between healthy human individuals. Data came from immunoSEQ multiplex PCR; TCRdb stores just in-frame clones and leaves some out. The sample includes roughly 700,000 clones, around two thirds of them seen just once. The sample consisted of memory CD4+ T cells sorted from blood. These receptor sequences come from a woman between 25 and 40 years old in good health. The CDR3 runs from the conserved cysteine through the conserved F or W. The D gene is left open where the match is weak. Clone size appears in some rows only: once, few, many, or a class for an expanded clone.

D gene: TRBD2
CDR3 length: 16
clone size: .
J gene: TRBJ2-3
V gene: TRBV4-1
CDR3 DNA: TGCGCCAGCAGCCCGCGACTAGCGGGGTCCACAGATACGCAGTATTTT
CDR3 protein: CASSPRLAGSTDTQYF

D gene: .
CDR3 length: 12
clone size: .
J gene: TRBJ2-7
V gene: TRBV10-1
CDR3 DNA: TGCGCCAGCCTAAAGGGTCCCTACGAGCAGTACTTC
CDR3 protein: CASLKGPYEQYF

D gene: TRBD2
CDR3 length: 15
clone size: .
J gene: TRBJ2-7
V gene: TRBV5-6
CDR3 DNA: TGTGCCAGCAGCTTAAGGGGAGCGGGGTCTAACGAGCAGTACTTC
CDR3 protein: CASSLRGAGSNEQYF

D gene: TRBD1
CDR3 length: 16
clone size: .
J gene: TRBJ2-2
V gene: TRBV6-5
CDR3 DNA: TGTGCCAGCAGTTTGGGACAGGGGGTGTTCACCGGGGAGCTGTTTTTT
CDR3 protein: CASSLGQGVFTGELFF

D gene: TRBD2
CDR3 length: 15
clone size: .
J gene: TRBJ2-1
V gene: TRBV7-2
CDR3 DNA: TGTGCCAGCAGCTTACTAGCGGTAACCTACAATGAGCAGTTCTTC
CDR3 protein: CASSLLAVTYNEQFF

D gene: .
CDR3 length: 14
clone size: .
J gene: TRBJ2-7
V gene: TRBV6-6
CDR3 DNA: TGTGCCAGCACGGGTAGCGGAGTAAGCTACGAGCAGTACTTC
CDR3 protein: CASTGSGVSYEQYF

D gene: TRBD2
CDR3 length: 15
clone size: .
J gene: TRBJ2-1
V gene: TRBV2
CDR3 DNA: TGTGCCAGCAGGCGTACTAGCGGGAGTCGGAATGAGCAGTTCTTC
CDR3 protein: CASRRTSGSRNEQFF

D gene: TRBD1
CDR3 length: 16
clone size: .
J gene: TRBJ2-7
V gene: TRBV4-1
CDR3 DNA: TGCGCCAGCAGCCGAACTACCGGGACAGGGGACTACGAGCAGTACTTC
CDR3 protein: CASSRTTGTGDYEQYF

D gene: .
CDR3 length: 16
clone size: .
J gene: TRBJ2-2
V gene: TRBV10-1
CDR3 DNA: TGCGCCAGCAGTTCCACAGGGCTGTTCAACACCGGGGAGCTGTTTTTT
CDR3 protein: CASSSTGLFNTGELFF

D gene: .
CDR3 length: 14
clone size: .
J gene: TRBJ1-2
V gene: TRBV6-5
CDR3 DNA: TGTGCCAGCAGTTACTCAGACAAAGACCATGGCTACACCTTC
CDR3 protein: CASSYSDKDHGYTF

D gene: .
CDR3 length: 11
clone size: once
J gene: TRBJ1-1
V gene: TRBV29-1
CDR3 DNA: TGCAGCGTTGTAGGGGGGGCTGAAGCTTTCTTT
CDR3 protein: CSVVGGAEAFF

D gene: .
CDR3 length: 11
clone size: few
J gene: TRBJ2-3
V gene: TRBV20-1
CDR3 DNA: TGCAGTGCTAGCCTCACAGATACGCAGTATTTT
CDR3 protein: CSASLTDTQYF

D gene: .
CDR3 length: 14
clone size: .
J gene: TRBJ2-7
V gene: TRBV5-1
CDR3 DNA: TGCGCCAGCAGCTCGGGACTGTTTACCTACGAGCAGTACTTC
CDR3 protein: CASSSGLFTYEQYF

D gene: .
CDR3 length: 12
clone size: .
J gene: TRBJ1-1
V gene: TRBV6-5
CDR3 DNA: TGTGCCAGCAGGAGGCGAGGGACTGAAGCTTTCTTT
CDR3 protein: CASRRRGTEAFF

D gene: TRBD1
CDR3 length: 18
clone size: .
J gene: TRBJ2-1
V gene: TRBV4-1
CDR3 DNA: TGCGCCAGCAGCCAAGGACAGGGAGTCAGACTACCCTACAATGAGCAGTTCTTC
CDR3 protein: CASSQGQGVRLPYNEQFF

D gene: .
CDR3 length: 14
clone size: .
J gene: TRBJ2-7
V gene: TRBV5-4
CDR3 DNA: TGTGCCAGCAGCTTGTTCCAGGGCGGAGACGAGCAGTACTTC
CDR3 protein: CASSLFQGGDEQYF

D gene: TRBD2
CDR3 length: 16
clone size: .
J gene: TRBJ2-1
V gene: TRBV11-3
CDR3 DNA: TGTGCCAGCAGCTTATCTGGGGCTAGCGGGAGCGGAGAGCAGTTCTTC
CDR3 protein: CASSLSGASGSGEQFF

D gene: .
CDR3 length: 15
clone size: .
J gene: TRBJ2-2
V gene: TRBV10-3
CDR3 DNA: TGTGCCATCAGTGAAACAGAAACATACACCGGGGAGCTGTTTTTT
CDR3 protein: CAISETETYTGELFF

D gene: .
CDR3 length: 13
clone size: .
J gene: TRBJ2-5
V gene: TRBV19
CDR3 DNA: TGTGCCAGTAGTACCACGTTGACTGAGACCCAGTACTTC
CDR3 protein: CASSTTLTETQYF

D gene: .
CDR3 length: 14
clone size: .
J gene: TRBJ1-3
V gene: TRBV28
CDR3 DNA: TGTGCCAGCAGTTTACGAAGGATCGGAAACACCATATATTTT
CDR3 protein: CASSLRRIGNTIYF

D gene: .
CDR3 length: 12
clone size: few
J gene: TRBJ1-2
V gene: TRBV28
CDR3 DNA: TGTGCCAGCAGTCGGGGGGTTGGGAGCTACACCTTC
CDR3 protein: CASSRGVGSYTF

D gene: .
CDR3 length: 15
clone size: .
J gene: TRBJ1-5
V gene: TRBV6-6
CDR3 DNA: TGTGCCAGCGGCCGAAGGGCGAGGGACGATCAGCCCCAGCATTTT
CDR3 protein: CASGRRARDDQPQHF

D gene: .
CDR3 length: 14
clone size: .
J gene: TRBJ1-1
V gene: TRBV5-1
CDR3 DNA: TGCGCCAGCAGCGCAACCCCCACGGACACTGAAGCTTTCTTT
CDR3 protein: CASSATPTDTEAFF

D gene: .
CDR3 length: 14
clone size: .
J gene: TRBJ2-3
V gene: TRBV6-1
CDR3 DNA: TGTGCCAGCGGTTCGAGCGCTAGCACAGATACGCAGTATTTT
CDR3 protein: CASGSSASTDTQYF

D gene: .
CDR3 length: 15
clone size: .
J gene: TRBJ1-5
V gene: TRBV19
CDR3 DNA: TGTGCCAGTAGTGCCCCACGGGGATCGGGGCAGCCCCAGCATTTT
CDR3 protein: CASSAPRGSGQPQHF

D gene: .
CDR3 length: 13
clone size: .
J gene: TRBJ2-7
V gene: TRBV19
CDR3 DNA: TGTGCCAGTAGTATGAGGCAGGGAGGTGAGCAGTACTTC
CDR3 protein: CASSMRQGGEQYF

D gene: .
CDR3 length: 14
clone size: .
J gene: TRBJ1-1
V gene: TRBV5-4
CDR3 DNA: TGTGCCAGCAGCCAGGGATCCCCCCGGGCTGAAGCTTTCTTT
CDR3 protein: CASSQGSPRAEAFF

D gene: .
CDR3 length: 15
clone size: .
J gene: TRBJ1-5
V gene: TRBV11-2
CDR3 DNA: TGTGCCAGCAGCTTAGACTCAGGGAACAATCAGCCCCAGCATTTT
CDR3 protein: CASSLDSGNNQPQHF

D gene: .
CDR3 length: 16
clone size: .
J gene: TRBJ1-6
V gene: TRBV28
CDR3 DNA: TGTGCCAGCAGTGTACACGGGAGCTCCTATAATTCACCCCTCCACTTT
CDR3 protein: CASSVHGSSYNSPLHF

D gene: TRBD1
CDR3 length: 16
clone size: once
J gene: TRBJ1-1
V gene: TRBV2
CDR3 DNA: TGTGCCAGCAGTGACCAGGGGGCCTATGGGGACACTGAAGCTTTCTTT
CDR3 protein: CASSDQGAYGDTEAFF

D gene: TRBD1
CDR3 length: 13
clone size: .
J gene: TRBJ1-1
V gene: TRBV19
CDR3 DNA: TGTGCCAGTAGTACAGGACAGGGGGCACAAGCTTTCTTT
CDR3 protein: CASSTGQGAQAFF

D gene: TRBD2
CDR3 length: 16
clone size: once
J gene: TRBJ2-5
V gene: TRBV6-4
CDR3 DNA: TGTGCCAGCAGTGTCATAGCGGGAGGAGGCCAAGAGACCCAGTACTTC
CDR3 protein: CASSVIAGGGQETQYF

D gene: .
CDR3 length: 15
clone size: .
J gene: TRBJ2-5
V gene: TRBV5-5
CDR3 DNA: TGTGCCAGCACCCTCGCAGGGAAAATCCAAGAGACCCAGTACTTC
CDR3 protein: CASTLAGKIQETQYF

D gene: TRBD1
CDR3 length: 15
clone size: few
J gene: TRBJ2-7
V gene: TRBV7-9
CDR3 DNA: TGTGCCAGCAGCTTAGTACAGGGGGCCTCCTACGAGCAGTACTTC
CDR3 protein: CASSLVQGASYEQYF

D gene: TRBD1
CDR3 length: 13
clone size: .
J gene: TRBJ2-3
V gene: TRBV2
CDR3 DNA: TGTGCCAGCATTGGGGAGCACAGGGGTACGCAGTATTTT
CDR3 protein: CASIGEHRGTQYF

D gene: TRBD1
CDR3 length: 13
clone size: .
J gene: TRBJ2-1
V gene: TRBV6-1
CDR3 DNA: TGTGCCAGCAGTGAAACTACAGGGGTTGGGCAGTTCTTC
CDR3 protein: CASSETTGVGQFF

D gene: .
CDR3 length: 16
clone size: .
J gene: TRBJ2-3
V gene: TRBV11-2
CDR3 DNA: TGTGCCAGCAGCTCCCATCCCCCAGGTAGCACAGATACGCAGTATTTT
CDR3 protein: CASSSHPPGSTDTQYF

D gene: .
CDR3 length: 14
clone size: .
J gene: TRBJ2-5
V gene: TRBV28
CDR3 DNA: TGTGCCAGCAGTTTAGCCTCTAGCATAGAGACCCAGTACTTC
CDR3 protein: CASSLASSIETQYF

D gene: TRBD2
CDR3 length: 15
clone size: few
J gene: TRBJ2-5
V gene: TRBV5-4
CDR3 DNA: TGTGCCAGCAGCCGCCGGGAGGGTGGCCAAGAGACCCAGTACTTC
CDR3 protein: CASSRREGGQETQYF

D gene: TRBD1
CDR3 length: 14
clone size: once
J gene: TRBJ1-4
V gene: TRBV7-9
CDR3 DNA: TGTGCCAGCACCTGGACAGGGCTTAATGAAAAACTGTTTTTT
CDR3 protein: CASTWTGLNEKLFF

D gene: .
CDR3 length: 16
clone size: few
J gene: TRBJ2-3
V gene: TRBV28
CDR3 DNA: TGTGCCAGCAGCCGGTTGGCGGGGTGGGGCACAGATACGCAGTATTTT
CDR3 protein: CASSRLAGWGTDTQYF

D gene: TRBD1
CDR3 length: 11
clone size: .
J gene: TRBJ1-2
V gene: TRBV28
CDR3 DNA: TGTGCCAGCAGGTACAGGGGTGGCTACACCTTC
CDR3 protein: CASRYRGGYTF

D gene: TRBD2
CDR3 length: 15
clone size: .
J gene: TRBJ2-1
V gene: TRBV5-1
CDR3 DNA: TGCGCCAGCAGCATCTCCGTCTCGGGAGGCAATGAGCAGTTCTTC
CDR3 protein: CASSISVSGGNEQFF

D gene: TRBD2
CDR3 length: 14
clone size: .
J gene: TRBJ2-4
V gene: TRBV2
CDR3 DNA: TGTGCCAGCAGAGAGAGGACGGGGCGGGGGATTCAGTACTTC
CDR3 protein: CASRERTGRGIQYF

D gene: .
CDR3 length: 16
clone size: .
J gene: TRBJ2-2
V gene: TRBV5-8
CDR3 DNA: TGTGCCAGCAGCGGTGTAGCGGAATTAGGCACCGGGGAGCTGTTTTTT
CDR3 protein: CASSGVAELGTGELFF

D gene: .
CDR3 length: 14
clone size: once
J gene: TRBJ2-5
V gene: TRBV29-1
CDR3 DNA: TGCAGCGTTTGGGCCGTGTTGCCCCCTGGGGCCCAGTACTTC
CDR3 protein: CSVWAVLPPGAQYF

D gene: .
CDR3 length: 11
clone size: .
J gene: TRBJ1-3
V gene: TRBV18
CDR3 DNA: TGTGCCAGCTCACCGGGAAACACCATATATTTT
CDR3 protein: CASSPGNTIYF

D gene: .
CDR3 length: 15
clone size: .
J gene: TRBJ2-3
V gene: TRBV6-5
CDR3 DNA: TGTGCCAGCAGTTACTCGAATGAGTTCACAGATACGCAGTATTTT
CDR3 protein: CASSYSNEFTDTQYF

D gene: TRBD2
CDR3 length: 18
clone size: few
J gene: TRBJ2-3
V gene: TRBV5-1
CDR3 DNA: TGCGCCAGCAGCTTGGGGGGACTAGCGGGTCCTAGCACAGATACGCAGTATTTT
CDR3 protein: CASSLGGLAGPSTDTQYF

D gene: .
CDR3 length: 12
clone size: .
J gene: TRBJ2-7
V gene: TRBV6-5
CDR3 DNA: TGTGCCAACCGGGCCGGAAAGGGGGAGCAGTACTTC
CDR3 protein: CANRAGKGEQYF